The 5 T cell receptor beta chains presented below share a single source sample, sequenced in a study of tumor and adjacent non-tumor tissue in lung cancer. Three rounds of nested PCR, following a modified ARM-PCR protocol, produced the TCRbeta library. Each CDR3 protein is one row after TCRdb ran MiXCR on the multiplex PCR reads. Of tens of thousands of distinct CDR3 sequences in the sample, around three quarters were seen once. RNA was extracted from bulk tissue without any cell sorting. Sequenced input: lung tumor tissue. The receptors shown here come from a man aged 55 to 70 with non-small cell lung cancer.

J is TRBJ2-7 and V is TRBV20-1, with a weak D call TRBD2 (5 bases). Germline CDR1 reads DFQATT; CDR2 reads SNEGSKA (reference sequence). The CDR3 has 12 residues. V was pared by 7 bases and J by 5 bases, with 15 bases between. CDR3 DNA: TGCAGTGAGAGGGATAGACCAGACGAGCAGTACTTC. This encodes CSERDRPDEQYF.

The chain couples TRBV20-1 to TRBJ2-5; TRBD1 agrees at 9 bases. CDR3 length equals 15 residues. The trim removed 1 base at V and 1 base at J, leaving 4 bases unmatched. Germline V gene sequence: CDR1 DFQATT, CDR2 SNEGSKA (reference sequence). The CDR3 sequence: CSARVTGGPQETQYF. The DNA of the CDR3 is TGCAGTGCTAGAGTAACAGGGGGCCCCCAAGAGACCCAGTACTTC.

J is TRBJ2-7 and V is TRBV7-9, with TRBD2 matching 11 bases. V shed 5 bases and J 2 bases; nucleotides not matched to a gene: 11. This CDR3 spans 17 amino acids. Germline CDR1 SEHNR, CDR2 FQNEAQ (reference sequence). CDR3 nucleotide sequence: TGTGCCAGCAGCAGGGAACTCGGGACTAGCGGAACCTACGAGCAGTACTTC. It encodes CASSRELGTSGTYEQYF. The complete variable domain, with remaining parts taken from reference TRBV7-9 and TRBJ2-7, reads DTGVSQNPRHKITKRGQNVTFRCDPISEHNRLYWYRQTLGQGPEFLTYFQNEAQLEKSRLLSDRFSAERPKGSFSTLEIQRTEQGDSAMYLCASSRELGTSGTYEQYFGPGTRLTVT.

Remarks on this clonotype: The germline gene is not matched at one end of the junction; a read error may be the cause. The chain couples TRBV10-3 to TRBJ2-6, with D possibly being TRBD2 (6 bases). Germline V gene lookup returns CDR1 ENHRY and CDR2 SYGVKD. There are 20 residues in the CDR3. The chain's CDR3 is CAISEHGISERDSGANVLAF. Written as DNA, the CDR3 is TGTGCCATCAGTGAACATGGGATTAGCGAGAGGGACTCCGGGGCCAACGTCCTGGCTTTC.

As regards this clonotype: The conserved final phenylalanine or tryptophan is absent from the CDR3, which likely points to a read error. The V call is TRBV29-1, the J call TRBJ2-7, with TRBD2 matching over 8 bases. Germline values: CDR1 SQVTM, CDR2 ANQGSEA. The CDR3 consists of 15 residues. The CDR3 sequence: CSVEDPGLVTGEQYL. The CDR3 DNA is TGCAGTGTTGAAGACCCGGGACTAGTGACGGGGGAGCAGTACTTA.